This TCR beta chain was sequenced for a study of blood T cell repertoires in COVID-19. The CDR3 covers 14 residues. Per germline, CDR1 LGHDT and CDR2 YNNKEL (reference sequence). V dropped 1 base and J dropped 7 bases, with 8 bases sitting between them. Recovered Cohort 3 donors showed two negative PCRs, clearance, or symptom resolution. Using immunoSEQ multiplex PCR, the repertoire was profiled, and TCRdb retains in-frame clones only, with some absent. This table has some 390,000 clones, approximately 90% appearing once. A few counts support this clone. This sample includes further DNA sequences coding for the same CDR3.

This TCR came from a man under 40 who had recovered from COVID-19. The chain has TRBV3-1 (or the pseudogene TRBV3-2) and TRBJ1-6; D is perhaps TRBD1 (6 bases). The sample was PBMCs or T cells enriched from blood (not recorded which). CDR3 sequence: CASSQVQGNSPLHF. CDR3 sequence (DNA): TGTGCCAGCAGCCAAGTTCAGGGGAATTCACCCCTCCACTTT.